Many counts were recorded for the clone carrying this TCR beta chain. Its cognate antigen is unknown. The sample belongs to a study of T-cell reconstitution after alpha-beta-depleted transplantation in children. Study conclusions and caveats: Expanded clones from the graft, numbering several hundred, reportedly supplied alpha-beta T cells about two months after transplant. Diversity of TCRbeta at day 60 was high in some patients, arising from surviving recipient T cells and thymic progenitors. By one year post-transplant, T-cell counts and diversity largely arose from T cells that were newly produced.

During its preparation, the TCRbeta library received unique molecular identifiers. TCRdb re-derived calls from the PCR reads in MiXCR, one entry per CDR3 protein. The sample records hundreds of thousands of distinct CDR3 sequences, over 10% being singletons. The clonotype was recovered from a girl aged 2 to 9 with congenital amegakaryocytic thrombocytopenia, due to receive a stem cell transplant. This sample comprised PBMCs, obtained before TCRalphabeta/CD19-depleted stem cell transplant.

The CDR3 DNA reads TGCAGTGCTAGAGATTGGTATAGCAATCAGCCCCAGCATTTT. Amino acid sequence: CSARDWYSNQPQHF. V and J are TRBV20-1 and TRBJ1-5; no clear D. The CDR3 has 14 amino acids. Germline V gives CDR1 DFQATT, CDR2 SNEGSKA (reference sequence). V gave up 0 bases and J gave up 0 bases, with 6 bases separating them.